This entry lists 2 T cell receptor beta chains sequenced from one sample in a study of blood T cell repertoires in COVID-19. Profiling relied on immunoSEQ multiplex PCR, and the TCRdb table lists in-frame clones only, not all of them. The sample lists 210,000 or so clones, 86% occurring once. The sequenced material came from peripheral blood. These TCRs come from a man aged 45-65 years with acute or convalescent COVID-19.

CDR3 loop: CASRSQMNTEAFF. CDR3 nucleotide sequence: TGTGCCAGCAGATCTCAGATGAACACTGAAGCTTTCTTT. V gene TRBV27 combines with J gene TRBJ1-1, with D unclear. The CDR3 has 13 residues. Germline V gene data show CDR1 as MNHEY and CDR2 as SMNVEV (reference sequence). V lost 6 bases and J 0 bases, leaving 8 bases between the germline ends.

The CDR3 here is CASSQGQAYPYTF. For the CDR3, the DNA is TGCGCCAGCAGCCAGGGGCAAGCGTATCCCTACACCTTC. This rearrangement joins TRBV5-1 to TRBJ1-2; possible D gene TRBD1, 6 bases. Trimming removed 4 bases from V and 10 bases from J, with 17 bases in between. Germline V gives CDR1 SGHRS, CDR2 YFSETQ. This CDR3 is built from 13 residues.